This T cell receptor (beta chain) was sequenced in a study of OX40 agonist ivuxolimab in advanced cancers. Some background on the complete study: Ivuxolimab, which targeted the costimulatory receptor OX40 (CD134), was an agonistic, fully human IgG2 monoclonal antibody. Prior anti-PD-1, anti-PD-L1 or anti-CTLA-4 therapy was permitted, and checkpoint inhibitors had been received by roughly 40% of dose-escalation patients. Intravenous ivuxolimab was administered to patients every 2 weeks at six dose levels: 0.01, 0.1, 0.3, 1.5, 3 and 10 mg/kg. The point of sequencing TCRbeta in the periphery was to test whether ivuxolimab changed TCR sequence diversity and drove clonal T-cell expansion. Of the roughly 50 dose-escalation patients, hepatocellular carcinoma was present in about 20, melanoma in roughly 15, renal cell carcinoma in 9 and head and neck cancer in 9. A male proportion of around 83% and a mean age of about 60 years, ranging from about 20 to 80, were recorded for the dose-escalation cohort. The paper reports the monotherapy dose-escalation portion (N = 52 patients) of the phase I ivuxolimab trial. Partial responses occurred in three dose-escalation patients: two with cutaneous melanoma and one with hepatocellular carcinoma. What the authors observed across the whole study: The antigen specificity of the peripheral T cells that underwent clonal expansion was not determined. At doses of 0.1 to 3.0 mg/kg, clonal expansion of both CD4+ and CD8+ blood T cells was observed from baseline to week 6. Low levels of normalized T-cell clonal expansion were also seen in some patients who did not respond. After ivuxolimab, expanded clones were on average more numerous among CD8+ T cells than among CD4+ T cells. Partial responders in the 0.1-3.0 mg/kg groups had among the lowest normalized peripheral clonal expansion, especially among CD8+ T cells.

The CDR3 goes from the cysteine to the phenylalanine over 14 residues. Just the 42-base CDR3 DNA is kept, in frame starting at base 1. The trim is 2 bases for V and 3 bases for J, with a gap of 10 bases between the germline ends. The CDR1 and CDR2 encoded by the germline V gene are SGHTS and YDEGEE. Patients with autoimmune disease history or receiving systemic immunosuppression were excluded from the trial. Peripheral blood for TCR sequencing was collected from all dose cohorts at baseline, on cycle 4 day 1, and on cycle 7 day 1. Samples came from an open-label, multicenter, first-in-human phase I dose-escalation trial of ivuxolimab. The trial enrolled adults with locally advanced or metastatic head and neck squamous cell, hepatocellular, melanoma or renal cell carcinoma. Before TCR sequencing, CD4+ and CD8+ T cells were separately sorted from peripheral blood. A note on this clone: It has no known antigen specificity. No base quality values were provided; no much bigger clone lies one nucleotide off.

To sequence the TCRbeta CDR3 region, genomic DNA was isolated from the sorted cells. The immunoSEQ Assay was used to sequence the TCRbeta CDR3 regions. Sourced from immuneACCESS, this table was stored by TCRdb with only in-frame sequences that have V and J called. A share of the clones is absent; for the studies checked, an unresolved V gene accounts for under half, and the remainder has no known explanation. In all, the sample holds some 54,000 clones, and approximately 80% of those were seen once. The leading ten clones occupy 6.3% of the sample. This TCR was sampled from an adult with an advanced solid tumor such as melanoma, head and neck, liver or kidney cancer. This specimen consisted of CD4+ or CD8+ T cells sorted from blood, obtained in a trial of the OX40 agonist ivuxolimab. The receptor chain draws on TRBV5-8 and TRBJ2-3; the D gene may be TRBD1 or TRBD2, since each aligns over 7 bases. Here the CDR3 is given as CASSFRGGTDTQYF. The bases are TGTGCCAGCAGCTTCAGGGGGGGAACAGATACGCAGTATTTT.